Following are 18 T cell receptor beta chains from one sample sequenced in a study of vaccination and CD4 T cells after COVID-19. No antigen is known for these receptors. Described treatment: roughly nine-day PBMC culture with coronavirus spike peptide pools or control peptides (ViraFEST assay). Sequencing of DNA taken from cultured CD4+ T cells relied on the Oncomine TCR Beta short-read assay. TCRdb reanalysed the PCR reads using MiXCR and keeps one entry per CDR3 protein. This table has 11,000 to 15,000 distinct CDR3 sequences, around 60% appearing once. Sequencing was performed on CD4+ T cells from blood, cultured in vitro. Source of these receptors: a human donor who had recovered from COVID-19.

The CDR3 sequence: CASSLLAGEGKTQYF. CDR3 nucleotides: TGTGCCAGCAGCTTACTAGCGGGGGAAGGAAAGACCCAGTACTTC. This chain uses TRBV7-2 with TRBJ2-5; 10 bases map to TRBD2. Germline V lookup: CDR1 SGHTA, CDR2 FQGNSA. The CDR3 spans 15 residues. J gave up 6 bases and V 2 bases, and 6 bases lay outside the gene matches. The variable domain in full, with the rest retrieved from reference TRBV7-2 and TRBJ2-5, is GAGVSQSPSNKVTEKGKDVELRCDPISGHTALYWYRQSLGQGLEFLIYFQGNSAPDKSGLPSDRFSAERTGGSVSTLTIQRTQQEDSAVYLCASSLLAGEGKTQYFGPGTRLLVL.

V usage is TRBV10-1 and J usage is TRBJ1-1, with 7 bases lining up with TRBD1. In germline, CDR1 is WNHNN, CDR2 SYGVQD (reference sequence). Germline trimming cut 2 bases from V and 5 bases from J; bases unmatched to any gene: 8. The CDR3 is made up of 15 amino acids. The CDR3 DNA is TGCGCCAGCAGTGAGGGTGGCAGGGGGGTAACTGAAGCTTTCTTT. Encoded protein: CASSEGGRGVTEAFF.

This clonotype occurred a few times. One junction end disagrees with the germline gene, perhaps due to a read error. This chain uses TRBV28 with TRBJ1-1, with 8 positions matching TRBD1. Germline CDR1 MDHEN, CDR2 SYDVKM. This CDR3 spans 15 amino acids. In nucleotides, the CDR3 is TGTGCCAGCAGTATATGGACAGGGATGAACACTGAAGCTTTCTTT. It yields the protein CASSIWTGMNTEAFF. The whole variable domain, filled in from reference TRBV28 and TRBJ1-1, reads DVKVTQSSRYLVKRTGEKVFLECVQDMDHENMFWYRQDPGLGLRLIYFSYDVKMKEKGDIPEGYSVSREKKERFSLILESASTNQTSMYLCASSIWTGMNTEAFFGQGTRLTVV.

This clonotype was found once. This chain joins TRBV7-8 and TRBJ1-6; TRBD1 aligns across 8 bases. CDR3 length equals 16 residues. CDR1 SGHVS and CDR2 FQNEAQ come from the germline V gene. The trim removed 5 bases at V and 10 bases at J, leaving 13 bases unmatched. CDR3: CASSLDSGGARSPLHF. The CDR3 DNA sequence: TGTGCCAGCAGCCTAGACTCAGGGGGCGCGCGATCACCCCTCCACTTT. Supplemented by reference TRBV7-8 and TRBJ1-6, the full variable domain reads GAGVSQSPRYKVAKRGQDVALRCDPISGHVSLFWYQQALGQGPEFLTYFQNEAQLDKSGLPSDRFFAERPEGSVSTLKIQRTQQEDSAVYLCASSLDSGGARSPLHFGNGTRLTVT.

The chain couples TRBV6-1 to TRBJ1-5; a weak D match, TRBD1 (5 bases). The CDR3 totals 19 residues. From germline, CDR1 is MNHNS and CDR2 SASEGT. V was clipped by 8 bases and J by 0 bases, with 26 bases between them. Here the CDR3 reads CASPQRDSKERHSNQPQHF. DNA of the CDR3: TGTGCCAGCCCCCAACGGGACTCAAAGGAACGGCATAGCAATCAGCCCCAGCATTTT.

The V call is TRBV19, the J call TRBJ1-3; possibly TRBD1 for D (5 bases). With 3 bases removed from V and 0 bases from J, the gap between germline ends came to 12 bases. Germline CDR1 is LNHDA and CDR2 is SQIVND (reference sequence). This CDR3 is 16 amino acids long. CDR3 loop: CASSIALQDSGNTIYF. CDR3 DNA: TGTGCCAGTAGTATTGCCCTACAGGACTCTGGAAACACCATATATTTT.

This sequence joins TRBV6-1 and TRBJ2-5; the match to TRBD1 covers 10 bases. Unmatched junction bases numbered 5, after V lost 5 bases and J lost 2 bases. The germline gives CDR1 MNHNS, CDR2 SASEGT. This CDR3 region has 15 residues. CDR3 DNA: TGTGCCAGCAGTCCCCGGACAGGGGGACAAGAGACCCAGTACTTC. Its protein is CASSPRTGGQETQYF.

The V call is TRBV6-5, the J call TRBJ2-3, with 7 bases matching TRBD1. CDR3 length: 14 residues. Germline CDR1 MNHEY, CDR2 SVGAGI. V was pared by 4 bases and J by 4 bases, with 5 bases of the junction left unmatched. The CDR3 DNA reads as TGTGCCAGCAGTTCTTGGCAGGGGGCAGATACGCAGTATTTT. This encodes CASSSWQGADTQYF.

The chain combines TRBV30 with TRBJ2-3, with 8 bases aligning to TRBD2. J was trimmed by 2 bases and V by 4 bases; bases with no gene match: 8. The length of the CDR3 is 15 residues. Germline V gives CDR1 GTSNPN, CDR2 SVGIG (reference sequence). The CDR3 region has the DNA TGTGCCTGGACGCGCCTAGCGGGCTCCACAGATACGCAGTATTTT. Its protein is CAWTRLAGSTDTQYF.

This clonotype was detected once. V gene TRBV11-2 combines with J gene TRBJ1-2, with 7 positions matching TRBD1. CDR1 is SGHAT and CDR2 is FQNNGV in the germline V gene. This CDR3 has 16 residues. V was clipped by 5 bases and J by 0 bases; unmatched bases: 9. CDR3 nucleotide sequence: TGTGCCAGCAGCCGGAAGGGGGCGAACCCTAACTATGGCTACACCTTC. Amino acid sequence: CASSRKGANPNYGYTF.

CDR3 in amino acids: CASSAGLAGGQETQYF. DNA of the CDR3: TGTGCCAGCAGCGCGGGACTAGCGGGGGGTCAAGAGACCCAGTACTTC. The chain uses TRBV7-2 and TRBJ2-5; 15 nucleotides line up with TRBD2. The CDR3 consists of 16 residues. Germline loops: CDR1 SGHTA, CDR2 FQGNSA. V trimming: 5 bases; J trimming: 2 bases; junction bases outside the gene matches: 3.

The J gene is TRBJ1-5, the V gene TRBV2; no clear D gene. Germline V gene data show CDR1 as SNHLY and CDR2 as FYNNEI. This CDR3 has 14 amino acids. Trimming took off 2 bases at V and 9 bases at J, with 14 bases between the two ends. Written as DNA, the CDR3 is TGTGCCAGCAGTGAAACGGGCCGCGAGGGGCCCCAGCATTTT. The encoded protein is CASSETGREGPQHF.

CDR3 nucleotide sequence: TGTGCCAGCAGCTTCCCAGCCGGCAACGAGCAGTACTTC. It codes for CASSFPAGNEQYF. V is TRBV7-6 and J is TRBJ2-7; D is undetermined. The V gene lost 3 bases and the J gene lost 5 bases, with 11 bases spanning the gap. The CDR3 covers 13 residues. Germline V lookup: CDR1 SGHVS, CDR2 FNYEAQ.

The gene calls are TRBV15 and TRBJ2-4, with TRBD2 matching 8 bases. This CDR3 is 16 amino acids long. The germline CDR1 and CDR2 sequences are LNHNV and YYDKDF (reference sequence). V lost 5 bases, J lost 1 base, and 7 bases stayed unmatched. The CDR3 DNA sequence: TGTGCCACCAGCCAACCGGGAGGGGGGGCCAAAAACATTCAGTACTTC. Its protein product is CATSQPGGGAKNIQYF.

This clonotype was counted between two and nine times. The chain combines TRBV7-9 with TRBJ1-1, with D perhaps matching TRBD1 (6 bases). This CDR3 comprises 18 residues. Looked up from germline, CDR1 is SEHNR and CDR2 is FQNEAQ (reference sequence). Deletions cut 2 bases from V and 3 bases from J, with 22 bases between. DNA of the CDR3: TGTGCCAGCAGCTTAAATGAAATAGGACAGTCGAAAGACACTGAAGCTTTCTTT. Translated: CASSLNEIGQSKDTEAFF.

V and J are TRBV19 and TRBJ2-4; perhaps D is TRBD1 or TRBD2 (5 bases each). Trimming cost V 4 bases and J 8 bases, with 15 bases left between them. CDR3 length: 14 residues. Germline V gene lookup returns CDR1 LNHDA and CDR2 SQIVND (reference sequence). Written as DNA, the CDR3 is TGTGCCAGTAGTACCCAGGGAGTGGGGGACATTCAGTACTTC. Amino acids: CASSTQGVGDIQYF. The variable domain in full, with the rest retrieved from reference TRBV19 and TRBJ2-4, is DGGITQSPKYLFRKEGQNVTLSCEQNLNHDAMYWYRQDPGQGLRLIYYSQIVNDFQKGDIAEGYSVSREKKESFPLTVTSAQKNPTAFYLCASSTQGVGDIQYFGAGTRLSVL.

This clonotype was seen a few times. The genes are TRBV28 and TRBJ1-6; 7 bases are a match to TRBD1. CDR3 length: 15 residues. V gave up 5 bases and J gave up 7 bases; unmatched junction bases: 8. CDR1 MDHEN and CDR2 SYDVKM come from the germline V gene. The CDR3 DNA is TGTGCCAGCAGTGGCGGAAAGGGGGCGAATTCACCCCTCCACTTT. It specifies CASSGGKGANSPLHF.

The chain uses TRBV7-2 and TRBJ2-3, with TRBD1 identical over 7 bases. The CDR3 contains 13 residues. V was clipped by 10 bases and J by 2 bases; unmatched bases: 6. Germline V gene lookup returns CDR1 SGHTA and CDR2 FQGNSA. The CDR3 region is CATATGPTDTQYF. In DNA, the CDR3 is TGTGCCACCGCGACAGGGCCCACAGATACGCAGTATTTT.